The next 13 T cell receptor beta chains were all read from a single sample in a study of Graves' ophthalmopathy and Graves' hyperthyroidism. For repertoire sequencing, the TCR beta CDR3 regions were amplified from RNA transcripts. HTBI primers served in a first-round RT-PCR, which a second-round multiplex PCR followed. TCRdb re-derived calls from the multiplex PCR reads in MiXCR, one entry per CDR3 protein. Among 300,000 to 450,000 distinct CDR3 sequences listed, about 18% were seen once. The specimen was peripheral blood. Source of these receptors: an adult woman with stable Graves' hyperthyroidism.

The CDR3 reads CASRGTGTGVTQPQHF. The CDR3 bases are TGTGCCAGCAGGGGAACCGGGACAGGGGTAACTCAGCCCCAGCATTTT. V gene TRBV6-1 combines with J gene TRBJ1-5; TRBD1 matches at 10 bases. Trimming at V came to 6 bases and at J to 6 bases, leaving 11 bases not matched to a gene. Germline V gives CDR1 MNHNS, CDR2 SASEGT. This CDR3 has 16 residues.

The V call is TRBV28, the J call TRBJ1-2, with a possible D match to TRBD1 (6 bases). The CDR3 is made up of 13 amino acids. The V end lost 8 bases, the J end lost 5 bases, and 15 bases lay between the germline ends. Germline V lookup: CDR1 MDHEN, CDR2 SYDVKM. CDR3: CASYSQGTYGYTF. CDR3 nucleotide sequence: TGTGCCAGCTACTCCCAGGGGACTTATGGCTACACCTTC.

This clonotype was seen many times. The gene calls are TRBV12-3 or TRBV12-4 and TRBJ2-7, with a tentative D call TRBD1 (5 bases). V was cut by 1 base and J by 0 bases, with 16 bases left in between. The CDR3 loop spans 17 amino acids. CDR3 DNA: TGTGCCAGCAGTTTAGGGGTGGGGCAGGGAAGCTCCTACGAGCAGTACTTC. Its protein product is CASSLGVGQGSSYEQYF.

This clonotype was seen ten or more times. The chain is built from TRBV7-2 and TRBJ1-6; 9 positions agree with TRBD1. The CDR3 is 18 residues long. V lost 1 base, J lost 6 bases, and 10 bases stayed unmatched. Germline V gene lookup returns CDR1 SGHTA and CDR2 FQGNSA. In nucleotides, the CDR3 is TGTGCCAGCAGCTTAGGTCTGGACAGGGGTTTTCGTAATTCACCCCTCCACTTT. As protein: CASSLGLDRGFRNSPLHF.

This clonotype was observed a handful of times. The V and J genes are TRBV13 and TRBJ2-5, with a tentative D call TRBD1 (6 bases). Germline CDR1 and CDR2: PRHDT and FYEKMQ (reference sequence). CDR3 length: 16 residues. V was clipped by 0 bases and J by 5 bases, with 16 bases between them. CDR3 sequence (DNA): TGTGCCAGCAGCTTAGGGGCCACAGGGAAAGGGGAGACCCAGTACTTC. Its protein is CASSLGATGKGETQYF.

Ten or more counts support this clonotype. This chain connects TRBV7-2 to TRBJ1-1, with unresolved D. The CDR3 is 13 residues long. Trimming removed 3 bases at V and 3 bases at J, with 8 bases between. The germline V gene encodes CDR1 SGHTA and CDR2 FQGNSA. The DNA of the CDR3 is TGTGCCAGCAGCTTCCGGAGGGACACTGAAGCTTTCTTT. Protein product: CASSFRRDTEAFF.

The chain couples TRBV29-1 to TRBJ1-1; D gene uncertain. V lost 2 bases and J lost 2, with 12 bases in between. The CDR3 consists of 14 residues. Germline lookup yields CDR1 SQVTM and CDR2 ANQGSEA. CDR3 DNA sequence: TGCAGCGTTGAACTGTGGCGTGCAAACACTGAAGCTTTCTTT. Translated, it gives CSVELWRANTEAFF.

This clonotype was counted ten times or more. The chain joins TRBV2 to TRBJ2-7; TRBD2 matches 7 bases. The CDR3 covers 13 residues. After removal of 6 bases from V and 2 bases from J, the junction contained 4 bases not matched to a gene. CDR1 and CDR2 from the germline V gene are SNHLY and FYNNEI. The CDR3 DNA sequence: TGTGCCAGCAGCCCGACTAGCCCCTACGAGCAGTACTTC. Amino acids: CASSPTSPYEQYF.

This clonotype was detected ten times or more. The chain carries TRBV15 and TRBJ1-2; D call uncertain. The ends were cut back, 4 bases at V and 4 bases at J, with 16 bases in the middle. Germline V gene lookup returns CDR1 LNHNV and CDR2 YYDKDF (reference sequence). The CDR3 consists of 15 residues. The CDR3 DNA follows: TGTGCCACCAGCAAAAGAACAGATCCGGGCTATGGCTACACCTTC. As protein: CATSKRTDPGYGYTF.

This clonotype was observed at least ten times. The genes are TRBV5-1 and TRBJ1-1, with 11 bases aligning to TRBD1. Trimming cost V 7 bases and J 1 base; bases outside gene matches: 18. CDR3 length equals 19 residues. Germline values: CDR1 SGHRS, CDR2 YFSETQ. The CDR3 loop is CASAGRPRTGGSENTEAFF. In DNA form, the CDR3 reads TGCGCCAGCGCGGGCCGTCCTAGGACAGGGGGCTCCGAGAACACTGAAGCTTTCTTT.

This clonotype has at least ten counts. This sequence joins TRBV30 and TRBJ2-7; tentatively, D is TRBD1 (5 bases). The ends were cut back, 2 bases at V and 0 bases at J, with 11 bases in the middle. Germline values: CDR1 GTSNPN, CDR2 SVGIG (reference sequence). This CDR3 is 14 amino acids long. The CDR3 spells CAWSRQSYSYEQYF. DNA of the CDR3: TGTGCCTGGAGTCGACAGAGTTACTCCTACGAGCAGTACTTC.

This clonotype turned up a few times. CDR3 in amino acids: CSARGQVGQPQHF. The DNA of the CDR3 is TGCAGTGCTAGGGGGCAGGTCGGTCAGCCCCAGCATTTT. V gene TRBV20-1 combines with J gene TRBJ1-5; maybe TRBD1 (5 bases). Germline loops: CDR1 DFQATT, CDR2 SNEGSKA (reference sequence). Trimming took off 3 bases at V and 6 bases at J, with 12 bases between the two ends. The CDR3 is 13 amino acids.

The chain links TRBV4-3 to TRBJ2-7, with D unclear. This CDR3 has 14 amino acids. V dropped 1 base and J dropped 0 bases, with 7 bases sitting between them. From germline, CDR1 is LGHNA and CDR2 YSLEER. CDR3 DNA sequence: TGCGCCAGCAGCCAAGGGCTGAACTCCTACGAGCAGTACTTC. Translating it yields CASSQGLNSYEQYF.